This is a list of T cell receptor beta chains from one sample in a study of shared clonotypes between healthy human individuals. Assay used: immunoSEQ multiplex PCR; TCRdb lists only in-frame clones, some missing. The data show about 710,000 clones, roughly two thirds seen once. The sample comprised memory CD4+ T cells sorted from blood. Receptor source: a woman aged 25 to 45 in good health. CDR3s include the opening cysteine and the closing phenylalanine or tryptophan. D genes are given only for firm matches. Clone size is stated in some rows and not others, as once, few, many or a class when expanded.

TRBJ2-1,15,NA,TRBV5-1,NA,TGCGCCAGCAGCTTGGGGAGTAGTGAGTACAATGAGCAGTTCTTC,CASSLGSSEYNEQFF
TRBJ2-1,16,NA,TRBV18,TRBD2,TGTGCCAGCTCACCACTCCTAGCGGGGGCCTACAATGAGCAGTTCTTC,CASSPLLAGAYNEQFF
TRBJ1-1,13,few,TRBV5-1,NA,TGCGCCAGCAGCTTGGACAGGGCCACTGAAGCTTTCTTT,CASSLDRATEAFF
TRBJ2-1,20,NA,TRBV5-1,TRBD2,TGCGCCAGCAGCTTGGCGCTAGCGGGAGGGCCTGGGTCGGAACGTTCGATGCAGTTCTTC,CASSLALAGGPGSERSMQFF
TRBJ2-5,14,once,TRBV28,NA,TGTGCCAGCAGTCGTTACGTGGGTCGAGAGACCCAGTACTTC,CASSRYVGRETQYF
TRBJ2-1,11,NA,TRBV29-1,NA,TGCAGCGTTGAAGGAGTCAATGAGCAGTTCTTC,CSVEGVNEQFF
TRBJ2-5,13,once,TRBV4-1,NA,TGCGCCAGCAGCCAACGCCCACAAGAGACCCAGTACTTC,CASSQRPQETQYF
TRBJ2-7,11,NA,TRBV20-1,NA,TGCAGTGCTGCCCGTCTATACGAGCAGTACTTC,CSAARLYEQYF
TRBJ2-7,11,NA,TRBV14,NA,TGTGCCAGCAGCCAACTGTACGAGCAGTACTTC,CASSQLYEQYF
TRBJ2-1,13,NA,TRBV11-3,NA,TGTGCCAGCAGCTTAGCGGTTTACAATGAGCAGTTCTTC,CASSLAVYNEQFF
TRBJ1-2,15,NA,TRBV28,TRBD1,TGTGCCAGCAGTCCGGGACAGGGGGACCCATATGGCTACACCTTC,CASSPGQGDPYGYTF
TRBJ1-4,14,NA,TRBV5-1,TRBD1,TGCGCCAGCAGCGTATCGACAGGGTTAGGAAAACTGTTTTTT,CASSVSTGLGKLFF
TRBJ2-1,16,NA,TRBV7-8,NA,TGTGCCAGCACCCTGGGGACGGGACTCATGTACAATGAGCAGTTCTTC,CASTLGTGLMYNEQFF
TRBJ2-7,14,NA,TRBV28,NA,TGTGCCAGCAGTTTTACATCTCCCCCCTACGAGCAGTACTTC,CASSFTSPPYEQYF
TRBJ2-7,14,NA,TRBV25-1,NA,TGTGCCAGCAGTCCCGGGACCGACTCCTACGAGCAGTACTTC,CASSPGTDSYEQYF
TRBJ2-2,16,NA,TRBV5-6,NA,TGTGCCAGCAGCTTGGAGGTGGCCGCGAACACCGGGGAGCTGTTTTTT,CASSLEVAANTGELFF
TRBJ2-6,14,NA,TRBV6-1,NA,TGTGCCAGCATATCAAACTCTGGGGCCAACGTCCTGACTTTC,CASISNSGANVLTF
TRBJ2-3,15,few,TRBV27,NA,TGTGCCAGCAGTTCCAAAAAACCGCACACAGATACGCAGTATTTT,CASSSKKPHTDTQYF
TRBJ2-3,14,NA,TRBV11-2,NA,TGTGCCAGCAGCTGGCTGTATAGCACAGATACGCAGTATTTT,CASSWLYSTDTQYF
TRBJ2-3,16,NA,TRBV7-9,TRBD2,TGTGCCAGCAGCTCCCGACTAGCGGGAGTTGGAGATACGCAGTATTTT,CASSSRLAGVGDTQYF
TRBJ1-2,13,once,TRBV19,NA,TGTGCCAGTAGTTCCGGACGGATAAATGGCTACACCTTC,CASSSGRINGYTF
TRBJ2-5,14,NA,TRBV2,NA,TGTGCCAGCAGTGCCATAGCGGAGGGGGAGACCCAGTACTTC,CASSAIAEGETQYF
TRBJ1-1,15,NA,TRBV5-1,NA,TGCGCCAGCGACAAGATCGGGGGGGCGGAAACTGAAGCTTTCTTT,CASDKIGGAETEAFF
TRBJ2-1,12,few,TRBV5-1,NA,TGCGCCAGCAGCCCGACCTACAATGAGCAGTTCTTC,CASSPTYNEQFF
TRBJ2-2,15,NA,TRBV2,NA,TGTGCCAGCAGTCAAAGACAGGGAGGGTCCGGGGAGCTGTTTTTT,CASSQRQGGSGELFF
TRBJ2-7,17,NA,TRBV4-1,TRBD2,TGCGCCAGCAGCCAAGATCAGGGGACTAGCGGGATGGACGAGCAGTACTTC,CASSQDQGTSGMDEQYF
TRBJ2-2,16,NA,TRBV2,TRBD1,TGTGCCAGCAGCCAGAAGAGGACAGGGCGCACCGGGGAGCTGTTTTTT,CASSQKRTGRTGELFF
TRBJ1-2,14,NA,TRBV11-2,NA,TGTGCCAGCAGCTTATCGAGGGGATCCTATGGCTACACCTTC,CASSLSRGSYGYTF